The source of this T cell receptor beta chain is a study of blood T cells in healthy people across ages. Across the study: In model experiments, template switching was able to capture about one barcoded beta molecule for every two T cells that were present. Study-level results: A roughly linear fall in TCR beta diversity per million T cells was seen with increasing age.

This clonotype turned up a few times. What it binds is unknown. Sample-barcoded 5' priming and a J-beta primer mix drove a second PCR of about 6 to 12 cycles. A template-switch adaptor with 12 random nucleotides tagged each cDNA molecule. TCRdb used MiXCR to reprocess the 5' RACE reads, holding one entry per CDR3 protein. The sample yields about a million distinct CDR3 sequences, less than 45% seen once. The germline CDR1 and CDR2 sequences are MNHNS and SASEGT. With V trimmed by 2 bases and J by 2 bases, 11 bases remained unmatched. This CDR3 comprises 17 residues. The TCR sequence derives from a man aged 18 to 29 in good health. The genes are TRBV6-1 and TRBJ2-7, with 8 bases lining up with TRBD1. Specimen: blood. As DNA, the CDR3 is TGTGCCAGCAGTGAAAGGACAGGGTTTGAGGCCCCCTACGAGCAGTACTTC. Translation: CASSERTGFEAPYEQYF.